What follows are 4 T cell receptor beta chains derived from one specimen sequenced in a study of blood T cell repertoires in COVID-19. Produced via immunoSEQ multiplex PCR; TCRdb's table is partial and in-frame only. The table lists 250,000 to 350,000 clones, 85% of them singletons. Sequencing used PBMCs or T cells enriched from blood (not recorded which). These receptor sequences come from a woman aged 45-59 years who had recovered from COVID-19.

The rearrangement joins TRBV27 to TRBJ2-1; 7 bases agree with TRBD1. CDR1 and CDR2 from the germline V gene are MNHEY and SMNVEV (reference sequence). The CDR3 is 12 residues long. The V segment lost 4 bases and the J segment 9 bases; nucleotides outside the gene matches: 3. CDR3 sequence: CASSYQGVEQFF. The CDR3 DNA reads TGTGCCAGCAGTTACCAGGGGGTTGAGCAGTTCTTC.

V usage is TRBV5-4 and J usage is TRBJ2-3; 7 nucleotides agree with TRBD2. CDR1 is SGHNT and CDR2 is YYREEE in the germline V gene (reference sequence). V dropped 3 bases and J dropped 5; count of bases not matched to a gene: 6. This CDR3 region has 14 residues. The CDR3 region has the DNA TGTGCCAGCAGCTCAGCGGGGAATGTAGATACGCAGTATTTT. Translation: CASSSAGNVDTQYF.

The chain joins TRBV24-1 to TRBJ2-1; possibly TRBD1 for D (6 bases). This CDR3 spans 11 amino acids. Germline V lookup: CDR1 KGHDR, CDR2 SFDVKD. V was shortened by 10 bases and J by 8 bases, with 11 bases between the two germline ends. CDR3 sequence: CATGTGYEQFF. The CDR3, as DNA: TGTGCCACGGGTACAGGGTATGAGCAGTTCTTC.

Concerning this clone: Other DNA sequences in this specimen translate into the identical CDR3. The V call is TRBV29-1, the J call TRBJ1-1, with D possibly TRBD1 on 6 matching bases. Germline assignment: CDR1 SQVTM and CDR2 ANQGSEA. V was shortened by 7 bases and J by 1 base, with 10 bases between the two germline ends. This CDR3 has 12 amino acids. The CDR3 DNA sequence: TGCAGCGCTGGGACACCGAACACTGAAGCTTTCTTT. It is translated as CSAGTPNTEAFF.